This T cell receptor delta chain was sequenced in a study of Vδ1+ human thymocytes. Study findings and constraints: Thymic delta-chain repertoires held 15% to 20% Vdelta2 sequences and few Vdelta3, despite high sort purity. Donors shared many TRG clonotypes but few TRD clonotypes. Highly polyclonal TRG and TRD repertoires with Gaussian CDR3 length distributions appeared in thymus.

Thymocytes were sorted as CD3+ TCRVdelta1+ TCRVdelta2- after alphabeta T cell depletion. Unmatched junction bases numbered 16, after V lost 0 bases and J lost 2 bases. Germline V gives CDR1 GEAIGNYY, CDR2 EKD. The CDR3 has 20 residues. The template was reverse-transcribed extracted RNA. Pooled V-gene forward primers with one constant-region reverse primer generated the CDR3 amplicons by multiplex PCR. TCRdb re-called the multiplex PCR reads using CATT. This sample carries about 75,000 delta-chain clones, roughly a third of them seen once, and the ten largest clones take under 0.3%. This clone has a count of ten or more. Its antigen remains unknown.

Specimen: Vdelta1+ gamma-delta thymocytes from the thymus. The subset: FACS-sorted CD3+ TCRalphabeta- TCRVdelta1+ TCRVdelta2- thymocytes. The TCR was taken from a boy under two years old who had congenital heart surgery. The genes are TRDV2 and TRDJ1, with 11 bases matching TRDD3. As DNA, the CDR3 is TGTGCCTGTGACACCGGTGAACTCCCCTACTGGGGGATAAAGACCGATAAACTCATCTTT. It encodes CACDTGELPYWGIKTDKLIF.